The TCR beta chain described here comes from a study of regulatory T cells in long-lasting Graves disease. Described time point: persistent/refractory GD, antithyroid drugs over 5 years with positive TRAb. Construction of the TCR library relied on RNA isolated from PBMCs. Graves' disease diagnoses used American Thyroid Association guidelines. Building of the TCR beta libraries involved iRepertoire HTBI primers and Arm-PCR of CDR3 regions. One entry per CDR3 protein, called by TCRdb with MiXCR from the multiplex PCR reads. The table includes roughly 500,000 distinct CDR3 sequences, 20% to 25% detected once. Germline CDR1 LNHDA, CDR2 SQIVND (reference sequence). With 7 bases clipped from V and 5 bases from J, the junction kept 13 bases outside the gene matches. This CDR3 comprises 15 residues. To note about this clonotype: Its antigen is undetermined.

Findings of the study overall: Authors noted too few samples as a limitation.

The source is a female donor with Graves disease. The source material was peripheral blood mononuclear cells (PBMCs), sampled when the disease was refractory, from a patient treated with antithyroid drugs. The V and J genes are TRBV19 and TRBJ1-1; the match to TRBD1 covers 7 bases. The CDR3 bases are TGTGCCAGTACGGACTCGGGACAGTGGAGAACTGAAGCTTTCTTT. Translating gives CASTDSGQWRTEAFF. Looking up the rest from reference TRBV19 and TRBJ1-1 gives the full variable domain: DGGITQSPKYLFRKEGQNVTLSCEQNLNHDAMYWYRQDPGQGLRLIYYSQIVNDFQKGDIAEGYSVSREKKESFPLTVTSAQKNPTAFYLCASTDSGQWRTEAFFGQGTRLTVV.